The rows below give T cell receptor beta chains drawn from one sample of a study of cytomegalovirus exposure and HLA in healthy donors. Method: immunoSEQ multiplex PCR; TCRdb's copy keeps in-frame clones and lacks some. The table lists 45,000 to 70,000 clones, 90% of them singletons. The sample consisted of PBMCs. Receptors originate from a man younger than 30 in good health and CMV-seronegative. The CDR3 runs from the conserved cysteine through the conserved F or W. The D gene is left open where the match is weak. The listing skips clone size in some rows; elsewhere it reads once, few, many or a size class.

J gene,clone size,V gene,D gene,CDR3 length,CDR3 protein,CDR3 DNA
TRBJ1-3,-,TRBV11-3,-,16,CASSFGPGISGNTIYF,TGTGCCAGCAGCTTTGGGCCAGGTATCTCTGGAAACACCATATATTTT
TRBJ2-7,-,TRBV2,TRBD2,13,CASRTSGTYEQYF,TGTGCCAGCAGGACTAGCGGAACCTACGAGCAGTACTTC
TRBJ1-5,-,TRBV6-1,-,15,CASSEEGLSNQPQHF,TGTGCCAGCAGTGAGGAGGGCTTGAGCAATCAGCCCCAGCATTTT
TRBJ2-1,once,TRBV27,TRBD2,16,CASSPFGLAGVKEQFF,TGTGCCAGCAGTCCCTTCGGACTAGCGGGAGTAAAGGAGCAGTTCTTC
TRBJ2-5,once,TRBV7-3,-,15,CASSLTGGQQETQYF,TGTGCCAGCAGCTTAACCGGCGGCCAGCAAGAGACCCAGTACTTC
TRBJ2-7,once,TRBV28,-,14,CASSLTDIFYEQYF,TGTGCCAGCAGTTTAACGGACATTTTCTACGAGCAGTACTTC
TRBJ2-5,-,TRBV28,TRBD1,15,CASSSPGQTQETQYF,TGTGCCAGCAGTTCCCCGGGACAGACCCAAGAGACCCAGTACTTC
TRBJ2-3,-,TRBV28,TRBD1,15,CASSPDRGKTDTQYF,TGTGCCAGCAGTCCAGACAGGGGAAAGACAGATACGCAGTATTTT
TRBJ2-1,-,TRBV2,TRBD2,11,CASRLAGAQFF,TGTGCCAGCAGACTAGCGGGCGCGCAGTTCTTC
TRBJ2-7,-,TRBV2,TRBD2,15,CASSPTRGESYEQYF,TGTGCCAGCAGCCCGACTCGGGGGGAGTCCTACGAGCAGTACTTC
TRBJ2-7,-,TRBV4-1,-,16,CASSQEWPGMGYEQYF,TGCGCCAGCAGCCAAGAATGGCCGGGGATGGGCTACGAGCAGTACTTC
TRBJ2-1,-,TRBV6-1,TRBD2,15,CASSEATSGSNEQFF,TGTGCCAGCAGTGAAGCAACTAGCGGGAGCAATGAGCAGTTCTTC
TRBJ2-1,-,TRBV30,TRBD2,18,CAWSGTSGRASSYNEQFF,TGTGCCTGGAGTGGGACTAGCGGGAGGGCGAGCTCCTACAATGAGCAGTTCTTC
TRBJ2-2,-,TRBV7-2,TRBD2,14,CASSRLASTGELFF,TGTGCCAGCAGCCGACTAGCGAGCACCGGGGAGCTGTTTTTT
TRBJ2-2,-,TRBV11-3,TRBD1,15,CASSLVTGASGELFF,TGTGCCAGCAGCTTAGTTACAGGGGCTAGCGGGGAGCTGTTTTTT
TRBJ2-2,-,TRBV28,TRBD2,22,CASSPTLGAGGPIGFQTGELFF,TGTGCCAGCAGTCCGACCCTTGGAGCGGGAGGGCCCATAGGGTTTCAGACCGGGGAGCTGTTTTTT
TRBJ2-1,-,TRBV19,TRBD1,14,CASSTRQGGNEQFF,TGTGCCAGTAGTACCCGACAGGGGGGAAACGAGCAGTTCTTC
TRBJ2-6,-,TRBV6-1,-,15,CATDPGNSGANVLTF,TGTGCCACCGATCCGGGAAACTCTGGGGCCAACGTCCTGACTTTC
TRBJ1-1,-,TRBV5-4,-,14,CASSVGAGNTEAFF,TGTGCCAGCAGCGTTGGAGCTGGGAACACTGAAGCTTTCTTT
TRBJ2-7,-,TRBV4-1,-,16,CASSQRGGTVAAEQYF,TGCGCCAGCAGCCAAAGGGGCGGGACAGTAGCTGCCGAGCAGTACTTC
TRBJ1-4,-,TRBV21-1,-,12,CARGGRDEKLFF,TGTGCCAGAGGGGGCAGGGATGAAAAACTGTTTTTT
TRBJ2-7,once,TRBV6-5,-,13,CASSYSEGWEQYF,TGTGCCAGCAGTTACTCCGAGGGTTGGGAGCAGTACTTC
TRBJ1-3,-,TRBV2,-,13,CASRNLQGDTIYF,TGTGCCAGCAGGAACTTACAGGGAGACACCATATATTTT
TRBJ2-1,-,TRBV4-1,TRBD2,20,CASTSSAGLAGGTNYNEQFF,TGCGCCAGCACCTCCTCCGCGGGACTAGCGGGAGGGACAAACTACAATGAGCAGTTCTTC
TRBJ2-7,-,TRBV28,TRBD2,15,CASIRSLAGDYEQYF,TGTGCCAGCATTCGGTCGCTAGCGGGCGACTACGAGCAGTACTTC
TRBJ1-2,-,TRBV19,-,13,CASRPGQFYGYTF,TGTGCCAGTAGACCCGGACAGTTCTATGGCTACACCTTC
TRBJ1-2,-,TRBV5-6,-,12,CASSLGGDGYTF,TGTGCCAGCAGCTTGGGGGGCGACGGCTACACCTTC
TRBJ2-7,-,TRBV9,TRBD1,15,CASSVAGTGLYEQYF,TGTGCCAGCAGCGTGGCCGGGACAGGGTTATACGAGCAGTACTTC
TRBJ2-5,-,TRBV7-9,TRBD2,16,CASSLRTSGSGETQYF,TGTGCCAGCAGCCTTCGGACTAGCGGGAGCGGGGAGACCCAGTACTTC
TRBJ1-1,-,TRBV5-1,-,14,CASSLGQPLTEAFF,TGCGCCAGCAGCTTGGGACAGCCTCTCACTGAAGCTTTCTTT
TRBJ1-2,-,TRBV28,TRBD1,14,CASSLDRANYGYTF,TGTGCCAGCAGTTTAGACAGGGCTAACTATGGCTACACCTTC
TRBJ2-1,-,TRBV4-3,-,15,CASSQGVTLRGEQFF,TGCGCCAGCAGCCAAGGTGTGACACTTAGGGGTGAGCAGTTCTTC
TRBJ2-7,-,TRBV28,-,16,CASRVTPQGFSYEQYF,TGTGCCAGCAGAGTAACCCCGCAGGGATTCTCCTACGAGCAGTACTTC
TRBJ2-7,-,TRBV7-9,-,13,CASSNTEIYEQYF,TGTGCCAGCAGCAACACAGAGATCTACGAGCAGTACTTC
TRBJ2-5,-,TRBV5-1,-,17,CASSLTPGALGRETQYF,TGCGCCAGCAGCCTTACGCCTGGCGCCCTGGGCAGGGAGACCCAGTACTTC